One and the same sample provided the 12 T cell receptor beta chains below, sequenced in a study of OX40 agonist ivuxolimab in advanced cancers. Repertoires were generated with immunoSEQ multiplex PCR, while TCRdb's copy carries only in-frame clones and drops some. Altogether 45,000 to 60,000 clones are present, approximately 87% being singletons, with the ten largest covering around 7%. The material was CD4+ or CD8+ T cells sorted from blood, obtained in a trial of the OX40 agonist ivuxolimab. These receptors were collected from an adult with an advanced solid tumor such as melanoma, head and neck, liver or kidney cancer.

The chain joins TRBV5-1 to TRBJ1-5; TRBD1 might be the D (6 bases). V was cut by 4 bases and J by 4 bases, with 15 bases left in between. The CDR3 spans 15 residues. From germline, CDR1 is SGHRS and CDR2 YFSETQ. The CDR3 bases are TGCGCCAGCAGCGTCACAACAGGGCGGAATCAGCCCCAGCATTTT. Encoded protein: CASSVTTGRNQPQHF.

The rearrangement links TRBV25-1 to TRBJ1-1; D possibly corresponds to TRBD1 (5 bases). The germline V and J ends were trimmed by 7 bases and 0 bases, with 9 bases remaining between them. Germline lookup yields CDR1 MGHDK and CDR2 SYGVNS. The length of the CDR3 is 13 residues. CDR3 sequence (DNA): TGTGCCAGCAAAGGACAACTGAACACTGAAGCTTTCTTT. Its translation: CASKGQLNTEAFF.

The chain recombines TRBV2 with TRBJ1-1; TRBD1 matches 11 bases. V lost 7 bases to trimming and J lost 6 bases; unmatched junction nucleotides: 1. CDR3 length: 12 amino acids. CDR1 is SNHLY, CDR2 FYNNEI, per germline. CDR3 coding DNA: TGTGCCAGCAAGGACAGGGGGCCTGAAGCTTTCTTT. Its protein product is CASKDRGPEAFF.

This clone was detected once. This rearrangement joins TRBV4-2 to TRBJ1-2; a possible D gene is TRBD1 (6 bases). Deletions cut 0 bases from V and 1 base from J, with 12 bases between. Germline CDR1 reads LGHNA; CDR2 reads YNFKEQ. The CDR3 has 16 amino acids. The CDR3 region is CASSQDAGGSNYGYTF. CDR3 DNA sequence: TGTGCCAGCAGCCAAGATGCTGGGGGCAGTAACTATGGCTACACCTTC.

The chain combines TRBV19 with TRBJ1-1, with D possibly being TRBD1 (5 bases). The CDR3 extends over 16 amino acids. Germline CDR1 reads LNHDA; CDR2 reads SQIVND (reference sequence). Trimming stripped 1 base from V and 0 bases from J, with 12 bases between. The CDR3 region is CASSIVAAGMNTEAFF. CDR3 DNA: TGTGCCAGTAGTATAGTAGCCGCAGGGATGAACACTGAAGCTTTCTTT.

The J gene is TRBJ1-2, the V gene TRBV5-4; possibly TRBD1 for D (6 bases). Trimming shortened V by 1 base and J by 4 bases, and 11 bases separated the two germline ends. The CDR3 covers 14 residues. In germline, CDR1 is SGHNT, CDR2 YYREEE (reference sequence). The CDR3 spells CASSLNRDGYGYTF. For the CDR3, the DNA is TGTGCCAGCAGCTTGAACAGGGACGGCTATGGCTACACCTTC.

This clone was seen more than once but under ten times. The same CDR3 is also encoded by other DNA sequences in this sample. The chain combines TRBV6-5 with TRBJ1-5; D not resolved. CDR1 and CDR2 from the germline V gene are MNHEY and SVGAGI. Trimming took off 5 bases at V and 7 bases at J, with 12 bases between the two ends. CDR3 length: 13 amino acids. Here the CDR3 reads CASSVGVEQPQHF. The CDR3 DNA reads TGTGCCAGCAGTGTGGGTGTCGAGCAGCCCCAGCATTTT.

This clone was seen more than once but under ten times. The gene calls are TRBV7-6 and TRBJ2-3; TRBD2 matches 12 bases. Losses at the gene ends were 5 bases for V and 2 bases for J; bases not matched to a gene: 5. This CDR3 has 16 residues. Looked up from germline, CDR1 is SGHVS and CDR2 is FNYEAQ. The CDR3 protein is CASSQASGGDTDTQYF. The CDR3 DNA reads as TGTGCCAGCAGCCAAGCTAGCGGGGGGGACACAGATACGCAGTATTTT.

J is TRBJ1-1 and V is TRBV19, with 7 nucleotides matching TRBD1. Trimming took 4 bases from V and 7 from J; bases not matched to a gene: 3. The CDR3 has 12 amino acids. CDR1 and CDR2 from the germline V gene are LNHDA and SQIVND (reference sequence). CDR3 sequence (DNA): TGTGCCAGTAGTACGGGACAGATTGAAGCTTTCTTT. It encodes CASSTGQIEAFF. The variable domain in full, with the rest retrieved from reference TRBV19 and TRBJ1-1, is DGGITQSPKYLFRKEGQNVTLSCEQNLNHDAMYWYRQDPGQGLRLIYYSQIVNDFQKGDIAEGYSVSREKKESFPLTVTSAQKNPTAFYLCASSTGQIEAFFGQGTRLTVV.

V gene TRBV7-9 combines with J gene TRBJ1-1, with D perhaps TRBD1 (6 bases). Germline CDR1 reads SEHNR; CDR2 reads FQNEAQ (reference sequence). V was cut by 5 bases and J by 0 bases, with 16 bases left in between. The CDR3 consists of 16 residues. The CDR3 here is CASSGTGMGMNTEAFF. CDR3 nucleotide sequence: TGTGCCAGCAGCGGTACAGGGATGGGGATGAACACTGAAGCTTTCTTT.

The genes are TRBV7-3 and TRBJ2-5, with a possible D match to TRBD1 (5 bases). CDR3 size: 15 residues. Trimming removed 5 bases from V and 3 bases from J, with 16 bases in between. Germline assignment: CDR1 SGHTA and CDR2 FQGTGA. CDR3 loop: CASSLGGHGEETQYF. CDR3 in DNA: TGTGCCAGCAGCCTAGGTGGACATGGGGAAGAGACCCAGTACTTC.

The genes are TRBV19 and TRBJ2-1; D perhaps matches TRBD1 (8 bases). Trimming cost V 5 bases and J 8 bases, with 19 bases left between them. CDR3 length: 15 amino acids. Germline V gene lookup returns CDR1 LNHDA and CDR2 SQIVND (reference sequence). CDR3 amino acids: CASSPAGQVLHEQFF. As DNA, the CDR3 is TGTGCCAGTAGTCCAGCGGGACAGGTTCTTCATGAGCAGTTCTTC.